These 9 T cell receptor beta chains were all obtained from the same sample, sequenced in a study of cytomegalovirus exposure and HLA in healthy donors. The PCR contained 60 Vbeta and 13 Jbeta primers. Clones were read by immunoSEQ multiplex PCR, and TCRdb kept only the in-frame ones, dropping some. Here the sample spans about 200,000 clones, over 65% being singletons. Sequencing input: PBMCs. These receptor sequences come from a man in his forties in good health and CMV-seropositive.

The chain couples TRBV28 to TRBJ2-1, with 7 bases matching TRBD1. After removal of 6 bases from V and 4 bases from J, the junction contained 12 bases not matched to a gene. The CDR3 contains 16 residues. Germline V lookup: CDR1 MDHEN, CDR2 SYDVKM. CDR3 amino acids: CASSLTGTGAYNEQFF. In nucleotides, the CDR3 is TGTGCCAGCAGCCTGACAGGCACAGGGGCTTACAATGAGCAGTTCTTC.

The chain couples TRBV27 to TRBJ2-7; TRBD2 aligns across 11 bases. This CDR3 spans 15 amino acids. Germline lookup yields CDR1 MNHEY and CDR2 SMNVEV (reference sequence). With 6 bases clipped from V and 0 bases from J, the junction kept 4 bases outside the gene matches. CDR3: CASSKLAGASYEQYF. CDR3 DNA sequence: TGTGCCAGCAGCAAACTAGCGGGGGCCTCCTACGAGCAGTACTTC.

The chain is built from TRBV6-5 and TRBJ1-2; 7 bases map to TRBD1. Germline CDR1 MNHEY, CDR2 SVGAGI. V was pared by 2 bases and J by 1 base, with 7 bases of the junction left unmatched. The CDR3 has 16 amino acids. CDR3 in amino acids: CASSYTATGVNYGYTF. The CDR3 nucleotides read TGTGCCAGCAGTTACACAGCAACAGGGGTTAACTATGGCTACACCTTC.

J is TRBJ2-5 and V is TRBV7-9; 8 nucleotides align to TRBD2. There are 16 residues in the CDR3. Losses at the gene ends were 1 base for V and 1 base for J; bases not matched to a gene: 5. Germline lookup yields CDR1 SEHNR and CDR2 FQNEAQ (reference sequence). CDR3 nucleotide sequence: TGTGCCAGCAGCTTAGGAGCGGGGGCCCTCCAAGAGACCCAGTACTTC. This translates into CASSLGAGALQETQYF.

This chain uses TRBV5-1 with TRBJ1-1, with TRBD1 identical over 9 bases. Germline assignment: CDR1 SGHRS and CDR2 YFSETQ. CDR3 length: 17 amino acids. The trim removed 0 bases at V and 2 bases at J, leaving 8 bases unmatched. This chain's CDR3 is CASSLVPTGGINTEAFF. Here the CDR3 DNA reads TGCGCCAGCAGCTTGGTCCCGACAGGGGGAATAAACACTGAAGCTTTCTTT.

The chain carries TRBV4-3 and TRBJ2-1; no reliable D call. Germline loops: CDR1 LGHNA, CDR2 YSLEER. The V gene lost 3 bases and the J gene lost 5 bases, with 11 bases spanning the gap. The CDR3 totals 14 residues. CDR3 region: CASSHLDQNNEQFF. The CDR3 DNA is TGCGCCAGCAGCCACCTAGATCAAAACAATGAGCAGTTCTTC.

The V and J genes are TRBV28 and TRBJ1-4; D call uncertain. The CDR3 runs to 12 residues. V was shortened by 5 bases and J by 13 bases, with 14 bases between the two germline ends. Germline lookup yields CDR1 MDHEN and CDR2 SYDVKM. The CDR3 loop is CASSPAGERLFF. Written as DNA, the CDR3 is TGTGCCAGCAGTCCCGCGGGTGAGAGACTGTTTTTT. Full variable domain (missing parts from reference TRBV28 and TRBJ1-4): DVKVTQSSRYLVKRTGEKVFLECVQDMDHENMFWYRQDPGLGLRLIYFSYDVKMKEKGDIPEGYSVSREKKERFSLILESASTNQTSMYLCASSPAGERLFFGSGTQLSVL.

The V and J genes are TRBV6-5 and TRBJ2-7; perhaps TRBD1 as D (6 bases). The V gene's germline CDR1 is MNHEY and CDR2 SVGAGI. CDR3 length equals 14 residues. Between the trimmed V and J ends, which lost 4 bases and 2 bases, there was a span of 12 bases. The CDR3 nucleotides are TGTGCCAGCAGTTCGTGGGGGCTGGCCTACGAGCAGTACTTC. It codes for CASSSWGLAYEQYF.

The chain has TRBV11-3 and TRBJ2-2; D is undetermined. The CDR3 has 13 amino acids. V was clipped by 3 bases and J by 6 bases, with 8 bases between them. CDR1 is SGHNT and CDR2 is YENEEA in the germline V gene. The CDR3 DNA reads TGTGCCAGCAGCTTGAGCTCTCCCGGGGAGCTGTTTTTT. It translates to CASSLSSPGELFF.